This entry lists 20 T cell receptor beta chains sequenced from one sample in a study of regulatory T cells in long-lasting Graves disease. Time point in this sample: newly diagnosed GD, antithyroid drugs for less than 3 months. The authors made the TCR library using RNA they extracted from PBMCs. For TCR beta, libraries came from iRepertoire HTBI primers and Arm-PCR of CDR3 regions. MiXCR, run by TCRdb on the multiplex PCR reads, gives a single entry per CDR3 protein. This repertoire shows around 480,000 distinct CDR3 sequences, 15% to 20% found once; its top ten account for 12%. The same specimen was also included in a second study, on T cells in Graves' hyperthyroidism and ophthalmopathy.

The source material was peripheral blood mononuclear cells (PBMCs), sampled at new diagnosis, from a patient treated with antithyroid drugs. Source of these receptors: a man aged 40-50 years with Graves disease.

Ten or more counts support this clonotype. The rearrangement uses TRBV7-2 and TRBJ2-3, with D perhaps matching TRBD2 (5 bases). The CDR3 runs to 16 residues. Trimming removed 5 bases at V and 6 bases at J, with 21 bases between. The V gene's germline CDR1 is SGHTA and CDR2 FQGNSA. In nucleotides, the CDR3 is TGTGCCAGCAGCCCCCGCGAGGGAGAGGCCCCGGATACGCAGTATTTT. Amino acid sequence: CASSPREGEAPDTQYF.

This clonotype was seen many times. This rearrangement joins TRBV28 to TRBJ1-1; D is unresolved. V lost 5 bases to trimming and J lost 0 bases, with 10 bases between them. The germline V gene has CDR1 MDHEN and CDR2 SYDVKM. The CDR3 loop spans 14 amino acids. CDR3: CASSVPPMNTEAFF. CDR3 DNA sequence: TGTGCCAGCAGTGTGCCTCCTATGAACACTGAAGCTTTCTTT.

This clonotype has at least ten counts. This chain uses TRBV30 with TRBJ2-2; a possible D gene is TRBD1 (5 bases). The CDR3 extends over 13 amino acids. Germline V gene sequence: CDR1 GTSNPN, CDR2 SVGIG (reference sequence). V gave up 3 bases and J gave up 4 bases, with 9 bases separating them. For the CDR3, the DNA is TGTGCCTGGAGGCAGGGTGGCACCGGGGAGCTGTTTTTT. Its translation is CAWRQGGTGELFF.

CDR3 protein: CASKVAGDSYEQYF. The CDR3 nucleotides read TGTGCCAGCAAAGTAGCGGGGGACTCCTACGAGCAGTACTTC. V gene TRBV10-3 combines with J gene TRBJ2-7; 9 positions agree with TRBD2. Germline loops: CDR1 ENHRY, CDR2 SYGVKD. The CDR3 totals 14 residues. Unmatched junction bases numbered 7, after V lost 10 bases and J lost 0 bases.

This clonotype appeared once. This sequence may be a read error, since a much larger clone differs from it by one base. The rearrangement uses TRBV7-2 and TRBJ2-2; the D gene is possibly TRBD2 (6 bases). Germline CDR1 and CDR2: SGHTA and FQGNSA. CDR3 length equals 14 residues. The CDR3 is CASSLVMNTGGLFF. The CDR3 coding sequence is TGTGCCAGCAGCTTAGTTATGAACACCGGGGGGCTGTTTTTT.

This chain joins TRBV28 and TRBJ2-6; 12 nucleotides agree with TRBD2. Germline V gene data show CDR1 as MDHEN and CDR2 as SYDVKM. This CDR3 spans 19 amino acids. V lost 6 bases, J lost 1 base, and 10 bases stayed unmatched. CDR3 protein: CASRRLAGDAMSGANVLTF. CDR3 nucleotides: TGTGCCAGCAGGCGACTAGCGGGAGACGCCATGTCTGGGGCCAACGTCCTGACTTTC.

This clonotype appeared many times. The V gene is TRBV28, the J gene TRBJ2-3; 9 nucleotides line up with TRBD1. This CDR3 comprises 16 residues. CDR1 is MDHEN and CDR2 is SYDVKM in the germline V gene. The ends lost 3 bases at V and 3 bases at J; junction bases unmatched: 7. The DNA for the CDR3 is TGTGCCAGCAGTTTCATCCGGGACAGGGTAACAGATACGCAGTATTTT. Encoded protein: CASSFIRDRVTDTQYF.

This clonotype showed up many times. Here the CDR3 reads CASSDVYSNQPQHF. In nucleotides, the CDR3 is TGTGCCAGCAGTGATGTTTATAGCAATCAGCCCCAGCATTTT. The chain links TRBV2 to TRBJ1-5; D unclear. The CDR3 covers 14 residues. Germline loops: CDR1 SNHLY, CDR2 FYNNEI. V lost 3 bases and J lost 0, with 6 bases in between.

Comments on this clonotype: A much bigger clone sits one base away, suggesting this may be a read error. Because the CDR3 is missing its conserved closing phenylalanine or tryptophan, this is likely a read error. The chain recombines TRBV27 with TRBJ2-1; 7 bases map to TRBD2. With 6 bases clipped from V and 4 bases from J, the junction kept 6 bases outside the gene matches. Germline assignment: CDR1 MNHEY and CDR2 SMNVEV (reference sequence). CDR3 length: 14 amino acids. Here the CDR3 reads CASSLGRGYNEQFS. For the CDR3, the DNA is TGTGCCAGCAGCCTAGGGAGGGGTTACAATGAGCAGTTCTCC.

The chain combines TRBV6-1 with TRBJ1-2; 9 nucleotides agree with TRBD1. Germline V lookup: CDR1 MNHNS, CDR2 SASEGT. V was clipped by 6 bases and J by 7 bases; unmatched bases: 3. This CDR3 is 12 amino acids long. The CDR3 is CASSRDRVGYTF. The CDR3 bases are TGTGCCAGCAGCCGGGACAGGGTTGGCTACACCTTC.

There are many counts of this clonotype. The gene calls are TRBV4-1 and TRBJ2-7; a weak D match, TRBD2 (6 bases). CDR1 is MGHRA, CDR2 YSYEKL, per germline. V shed 1 base and J shed 6 bases, with 16 bases lying between them. This CDR3 contains 15 residues. DNA for the CDR3: TGCGCCAGCAGCCAAGCCTCGGGGGTTTTAGGCGAGCAGTACTTC. Translated: CASSQASGVLGEQYF.

This clonotype was found many times. The V call is TRBV28, the J call TRBJ2-7, with no clear D. CDR3 size: 12 residues. Trimming pared 2 bases from V and 5 bases from J, leaving 7 bases between. Germline lookup yields CDR1 MDHEN and CDR2 SYDVKM. The CDR3 nucleotides read TGTGCCAGCAGTTTACCCGGGCACGAGCAGTACTTC. Translation: CASSLPGHEQYF.

The table lists this clonotype with many counts. The chain recombines TRBV27 with TRBJ2-5; D is possibly TRBD1 (5 bases). Trimming stripped 5 bases from V and 0 bases from J, with 13 bases between. The CDR3 length is 15 residues. Germline V gene data show CDR1 as MNHEY and CDR2 as SMNVEV (reference sequence). CDR3 residues: CASSPDSGNQETQYF. CDR3 bases: TGTGCCAGCAGTCCCGATTCAGGGAACCAAGAGACCCAGTACTTC.

Of note for this clonotype: This may be a read error, as it is one base from a much larger clone. V usage is TRBV11-3 and J usage is TRBJ2-1; 11 bases line up with TRBD2. CDR1 is SGHNT, CDR2 YENEEA, per germline. Trimming removed 4 bases from V and 4 bases from J; junction bases left unmatched: 15. CDR3 size: 19 residues. Here the CDR3 DNA reads TGTGCCAGCAGCTCCGACAGGGGGGGACTAGCGGAAGGGTACAATGAGCAGTTCTTC. Residues: CASSSDRGGLAEGYNEQFF.

This chain links TRBV12-3 or TRBV12-4 with TRBJ2-6; D perhaps matches TRBD2 (5 bases). Between the trimmed V and J ends, which lost 4 bases and 0 bases, there was a span of 10 bases. This CDR3 comprises 16 residues. CDR3 coding DNA: TGTGCCAGCAGTTATACGGGGAGCTCTGGGGCCAACGTCCTGACTTTC. It translates to CASSYTGSSGANVLTF.

This clonotype was counted ten times or more. The J gene is TRBJ1-3, the V gene TRBV6-1, with D possibly matching TRBD1 (6 bases). The CDR3 covers 17 residues. Germline values: CDR1 MNHNS, CDR2 SASEGT. Trimming stripped 4 bases from V and 0 bases from J, with 16 bases between. The CDR3 DNA follows: TGTGCCAGCAGTGGGGTCGGGACAACCTACTCTGGAAACACCATATATTTT. Protein product: CASSGVGTTYSGNTIYF.

This clonotype was found many times. The rearrangement links TRBV6-1 to TRBJ1-2, with D perhaps matching TRBD1 (5 bases). The CDR3 totals 14 residues. Germline V gives CDR1 MNHNS, CDR2 SASEGT. Trimming pared 3 bases from V and 7 bases from J, leaving 15 bases between. The CDR3 bases are TGTGCCAGCAGTGACAGTTCTGGCGGGGCTGGCTACACCTTC. Its translation is CASSDSSGGAGYTF.

This clonotype has a count of ten or more. V is TRBV28 and J is TRBJ2-2; D is unresolved. This CDR3 region has 12 residues. V gave up 7 bases and J gave up 1 base, with 4 bases separating them. The germline CDR1 and CDR2 sequences are MDHEN and SYDVKM. CDR3 nucleotide sequence: TGTGCCAGCACGGAGAACACCGGGGAGCTGTTTTTT. It encodes CASTENTGELFF.

The gene calls are TRBV6-1 and TRBJ2-7, with 14 bases matching TRBD2. CDR3 size: 15 residues. Germline V gives CDR1 MNHNS, CDR2 SASEGT. V trimming: 6 bases; J trimming: 4 bases; junction bases outside the gene matches: 5. CDR3 coding DNA: TGTGCCAGCAGCTGGACTAGCGGGAGGCCTTACGAGCAGTACTTC. Encoded protein: CASSWTSGRPYEQYF.

This clonotype came up many times. The DNA of the CDR3 is TGTGCCAGCAGATTTAGCGGGAGCTACTACGAGCAGTACTTC. Translated, it gives CASRFSGSYYEQYF. This sequence joins TRBV12-3 or TRBV12-4 and TRBJ2-7; 9 nucleotides line up with TRBD2. The CDR3 covers 14 residues. Unmatched junction bases numbered 6, after V lost 6 bases and J lost 3 bases.